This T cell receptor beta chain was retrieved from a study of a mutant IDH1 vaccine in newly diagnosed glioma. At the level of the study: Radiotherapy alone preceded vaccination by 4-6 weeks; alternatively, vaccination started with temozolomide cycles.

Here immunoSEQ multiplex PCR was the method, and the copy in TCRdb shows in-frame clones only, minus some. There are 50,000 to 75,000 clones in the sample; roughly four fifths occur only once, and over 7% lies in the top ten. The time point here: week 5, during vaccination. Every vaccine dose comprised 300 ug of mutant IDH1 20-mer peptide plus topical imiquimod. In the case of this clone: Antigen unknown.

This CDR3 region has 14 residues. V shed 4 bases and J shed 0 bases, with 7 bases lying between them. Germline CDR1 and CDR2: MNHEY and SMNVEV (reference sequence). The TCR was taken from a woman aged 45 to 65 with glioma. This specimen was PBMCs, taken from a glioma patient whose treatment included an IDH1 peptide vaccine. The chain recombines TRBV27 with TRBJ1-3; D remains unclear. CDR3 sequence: CASSSASSGNTIYF. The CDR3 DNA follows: TGTGCCAGCAGTTCGGCCAGCTCTGGAAACACCATATATTTT.